Listed below are T cell receptor beta chains from one sample, sequenced in a study of blood T cell repertoires in COVID-19. Assay used: immunoSEQ multiplex PCR; TCRdb lists only in-frame clones, some missing. This sample has roughly 100,000 clones; 85% occur once, and the top ten carry about 1.7%. Sequencing was done on a sample of peripheral blood. All receptors come from a woman aged 65 to 85 with active or convalescent COVID-19. Each CDR3 is given with its conserved first and last residue.

J	V	CDR3
TRBJ1-2	TRBV18	CASSLGTGNYGYTF
TRBJ2-3	TRBV15	CATSRGLAKSTDTQYF
TRBJ2-5	TRBV3-1/TRBV3-2	CASSQEGTSGRETQYF
TRBJ2-1	TRBV10-3	CAISGPQASSYNEQFF
TRBJ1-6	TRBV10-1	CASSTGQGRSSPLHF
TRBJ1-1	TRBV2	CASRATGANTEAFF
TRBJ2-2	TRBV4-3	CASSHGQGLGSTGELFF
TRBJ1-4	TRBV7-2	CASSLVVGDNEKLFF
TRBJ2-3	TRBV6-5	CATAGGSSDTQYF
TRBJ2-1	TRBV5-4	CASSLSSGGWNEQFF
TRBJ2-3	TRBV28	CASTPTGQGNPDTQYF
TRBJ2-7	TRBV5-1	CASSLVTSGGSYEQYF
TRBJ1-2	TRBV5-8	CASSQDRLGGYGYTF
TRBJ1-2	TRBV5-8	CASSLDAGTRGGYGYTF
TRBJ2-7	TRBV28	CASSGYRNEQYF
TRBJ2-6	TRBV27	CASRGTGGSGANVLTF
TRBJ1-2	TRBV24-1	CATSDPRRTGRTYTF
TRBJ1-6	TRBV11-3	CASSLYPQGHSPLHF
TRBJ1-1	TRBV18	CASSFWRGGANTEAFF